Listed here are 6 T cell receptor beta chains from one sample, sequenced in a study of Ad26.COV2.S vaccination and SARS-CoV-2 variants. Regarding treatment: about 20 received Ad26.COV2.S at low or high dose, single or two shots; about 5 received placebo; per-sample allocation not given. All samples were drawn on day 63, counting from the first vaccine or placebo injection. Here immunoSEQ multiplex PCR was the method, and the copy in TCRdb shows in-frame clones only, minus some. The sample records some 240,000 clones, around 90% being singletons. This material consisted of peripheral blood, taken in a trial of Ad26.COV2.S vaccine versus placebo. All receptors come from a person between 18 and 59 years old who received the Ad26.COV2.S COVID-19 vaccine or a placebo.

The rearrangement links TRBV6-5 to TRBJ1-5, with D possibly TRBD1 on 5 matching bases. The CDR3 loop spans 15 amino acids. Germline lookup yields CDR1 MNHEY and CDR2 SVGAGI. Trimming removed 8 bases at V and 0 bases at J, with 14 bases between. CDR3 amino acids: CASLRDLYSNQPQHF. The CDR3 DNA follows: TGTGCCAGCCTTCGGGACTTGTATAGCAATCAGCCCCAGCATTTT.

The CDR3 region has the DNA TGTGCCACCAGCAGAGAAACGGGTACTGAAGCTTTCTTT. Encoded protein: CATSRETGTEAFF. The chain couples TRBV15 to TRBJ1-1, with D unresolved. The V end was cut by 0 bases, the J end by 5 bases, with 7 bases between. Germline assignment: CDR1 LNHNV and CDR2 YYDKDF (reference sequence). The CDR3 is 13 residues long.

The chain uses TRBV28 and TRBJ1-4, with 7 bases aligning to TRBD1. Germline-derived CDR1 and CDR2 are MDHEN and SYDVKM. Unmatched junction bases numbered 13, after V lost 4 bases and J lost 8 bases. This CDR3 has 16 residues. The CDR3 nucleotides are TGTGCCAGCAGTTCTTCCCCCACAGGGGAGAGAGAAAAACTGTTTTTT. Translation: CASSSSPTGEREKLFF. Complete variable domain (other parts from reference TRBV28 and TRBJ1-4): DVKVTQSSRYLVKRTGEKVFLECVQDMDHENMFWYRQDPGLGLRLIYFSYDVKMKEKGDIPEGYSVSREKKERFSLILESASTNQTSMYLCASSSSPTGEREKLFFGSGTQLSVL.

The chain uses TRBV10-3 and TRBJ2-5; D is ambiguous. V was shortened by 4 bases and J by 2 bases, with 11 bases between the two germline ends. Germline CDR1 is ENHRY and CDR2 is SYGVKD. The CDR3 spans 14 residues. In DNA, the CDR3 is TGTGCCATCAGTGGTGGCAAAGGGCAAGAGACCCAGTACTTC. Translated: CAISGGKGQETQYF.

This clone was observed once. The chain uses TRBV7-3 and TRBJ2-1; TRBD2 aligns across 8 bases. The CDR3 contains 14 residues. Germline CDR1 reads SGHTA; CDR2 reads FQGTGA. The J segment lost 6 bases and the V segment lost 2 bases, leaving 3 bases of the junction unmatched. CDR3 DNA: TGTGCCAGCAGCTTAGCGGGGGGCCTCAATGAGCAGTTCTTC. Amino acids: CASSLAGGLNEQFF.

A single count supports this clone. The chain carries TRBV5-6 and TRBJ1-1; the match to TRBD1 covers 7 bases. The CDR3 has 19 residues. Germline-derived CDR1 and CDR2 are SGHDT and YYEEEE. The V gene end was trimmed by 4 bases and the J gene end by 0 bases; junction bases not matched to a gene: 18. The CDR3 DNA is TGTGCCAGCAGCCGACTGACAGGGTCTTTGGGTGCGGTGAACACTGAAGCTTTCTTT. This encodes CASSRLTGSLGAVNTEAFF.